This T cell receptor beta chain came from a study of T cell responses to AZD1222 COVID-19 vaccine. Worth noting for this clone: Its specificity is not known. At one of its ends the junction is not consistent with the germline gene, which may arise from a read error.

The repertoire was sequenced with immunoSEQ multiplex PCR; TCRdb's copy has only in-frame clones and lacks some. The top ten clones hold around 2.8% of a sample with 100,000 to 150,000 clones, 90% to 95% of them seen once. Study-wide results and limits: Repertoire sampling occurred only after the peak T cell response. Across the whole spike, CD4 TCRs peaked at regions 160-218 and 743-854. Baseline serostatus was positive in only six AZD1222 recipients.

The CDR3 covers 13 residues. The material sequenced was peripheral blood, taken on day 0 of AZD1222 vaccination. The source of this sequence is an adult in good health. The chain carries TRBV12-3 or TRBV12-4 and TRBJ2-5; TRBD2 matches at 10 bases. The CDR3 here is CASSIAGGETQYF. CDR3 DNA: TGTGCCAGCAGTATAGCGGGAGGAGAGACCCAGTACTTC.